The 4 T cell receptor beta chains reported below all come from one sample, sequenced in a study of Graves' ophthalmopathy and Graves' hyperthyroidism. Amplification of the TCR beta CDR3 regions used RNA transcripts (as template). Second-round multiplex PCR came after a first-round RT-PCR that employed HTBI primers. TCRdb reprocessed the multiplex PCR reads via MiXCR and lists one record per CDR3 protein. The sample carries fewer than 600,000 distinct CDR3 sequences, about 15% recorded once. The sample consisted of blood. The receptors stem from a woman aged 25 to 39 with Graves' ophthalmopathy.

This clonotype was detected ten times or more. V and J are TRBV5-1 and TRBJ1-1, with a weak D call TRBD1 (6 bases). The CDR3 consists of 17 residues. V lost 4 bases and J 0 bases, leaving 19 bases between the germline ends. Per germline, CDR1 SGHRS and CDR2 YFSETQ. CDR3 protein: CASSPGGQGSMNTEAFF. In DNA form, the CDR3 reads TGCGCCAGCAGCCCGGGGGGGCAGGGTTCGATGAACACTGAAGCTTTCTTT.

Many counts were recorded for this clonotype. The chain recombines TRBV6-4 with TRBJ1-2; possibly TRBD1 for D (5 bases). CDR1 is MRHNA, CDR2 SNTAGT, per germline. This CDR3 is built from 12 residues. Trimming shortened V by 10 bases and J by 1 base, and 10 bases separated the two germline ends. CDR3 amino acids: CANNRLNYGYTF. As DNA, the CDR3 is TGTGCCAACAACAGGCTTAACTATGGCTACACCTTC.

This clonotype appeared many times. The V gene is TRBV5-1, the J gene TRBJ2-7, with a possible D match to TRBD2 (5 bases). Per the germline V gene, CDR1 is SGHRS and CDR2 is YFSETQ. With 4 bases removed from V and 5 bases from J, the gap between germline ends came to 13 bases. This CDR3 is built from 13 residues. CDR3 nucleotides: TGCGCCAGCAGCCGCGGGTTTAACCACGAGCAGTACTTC. Translation gives CASSRGFNHEQYF.

This clonotype has ten or more counts. The chain joins TRBV19 to TRBJ2-7; weak D call: TRBD1 (6 bases). Looked up from germline, CDR1 is LNHDA and CDR2 is SQIVND (reference sequence). The CDR3 sequence is 15 residues long. V lost 2 bases, J lost 7 bases, and 18 bases lay in between. The CDR3 here is CASSILDSHVEEQYF. The DNA for the CDR3 is TGTGCCAGTAGTATATTGGACAGTCACGTTGAGGAGCAGTACTTC.